Below are 19 T cell receptor beta chains sequenced from a single sample in a study of OX40 agonist ivuxolimab in advanced cancers. The assay was immunoSEQ multiplex PCR, and TCRdb's table has in-frame clones only and misses some. The sample comprises around 40,000 clones, around 93% of which are singletons, and approximately 9.6% rests with the top ten. Sample: CD4+ or CD8+ T cells sorted from blood, taken in a trial of the OX40 agonist ivuxolimab. The source is an adult with an advanced solid tumor such as melanoma, head and neck, liver or kidney cancer.

V is TRBV6-4 and J is TRBJ2-5; D gene unclear. Deletions cut 6 bases from V and 0 bases from J, with 5 bases between. Germline V gene lookup returns CDR1 MRHNA and CDR2 SNTAGT. The CDR3 length is 12 residues. The CDR3 here is CASSRNQETQYF. The CDR3 DNA reads as TGTGCCAGCAGCAGAAACCAAGAGACCCAGTACTTC.

The J gene is TRBJ2-1, the V gene TRBV6-6; the D is unclear. The CDR3 runs 14 residues. Trimming pared 5 bases from V and 8 bases from J, leaving 16 bases between. Germline V gives CDR1 MNHNY, CDR2 SVGAGI (reference sequence). The CDR3 nucleotides are TGTGCCAGCAGTCCCTCCTTGGTCGCAGATGAGCAGTTCTTC. It translates to CASSPSLVADEQFF.

V gene TRBV11-2 combines with J gene TRBJ2-7; D unclear. V shed 0 bases and J shed 6 bases, with 6 bases lying between them. Germline CDR1 is SGHAT and CDR2 is FQNNGV. This CDR3 has 12 amino acids. The CDR3 reads CASSLDNVEQYV. The CDR3 nucleotides are TGTGCCAGCAGCTTAGATAACGTCGAGCAGTACGTC.

This clone appeared once. The V and J genes are TRBV12-1 and TRBJ2-7. TRBV12-1 is labeled a pseudogene. This CDR3 has 10 residues. The CDR3, as DNA: TGTGCCACTCCCGGGGGCGAGCAGTACGTC. Its translation is CATPGGEQYV.

A single count supports this clone. The chain is built from TRBV27 and TRBJ2-2, with TRBD1 as a possible D gene (5 bases). Trimming shortened V by 3 bases and J by 1 base, and 9 bases separated the two germline ends. Germline CDR1 and CDR2: MNHEY and SMNVEV (reference sequence). The CDR3 length is 15 residues. The CDR3 DNA follows: TGTGCCAGCAGTTTCGGAACAGGGAACACCGGGGAGCTGTTTTTT. Translation: CASSFGTGNTGELFF.

The rearrangement joins TRBV4-2 to TRBJ2-7, with D possibly matching TRBD1 (6 bases). This CDR3 has 17 residues. Trimming stripped 0 bases from V and 0 bases from J, with 15 bases between. Per germline, CDR1 LGHNA and CDR2 YNFKEQ. The CDR3 region is CASSQENRDAGSYEQYF. CDR3 nucleotide sequence: TGTGCCAGCAGCCAAGAAAACAGGGACGCGGGCTCCTACGAGCAGTACTTC.

This clone has only one observation. This chain joins TRBV9 and TRBJ2-5; a possible D gene is TRBD2 (6 bases). In germline, CDR1 is SGDLS, CDR2 YYNGEE. CDR3 size: 15 residues. Between the trimmed V and J ends, which lost 4 bases and 2 bases, there was a span of 15 bases. CDR3 bases: TGTGCCAGCAGCCTCGCCGGGACTCTGCAAGAGACCCAGTACTTC. Translation gives CASSLAGTLQETQYF.

V gene TRBV4-1 combines with J gene TRBJ2-1, with D perhaps matching TRBD2 (6 bases). With 6 bases removed from V and 4 bases from J, the gap between germline ends came to 16 bases. Per the germline V gene, CDR1 is MGHRA and CDR2 is YSYEKL. The CDR3 loop spans 15 amino acids. In DNA, the CDR3 is TGCGCCAGCAGTCCAACTAGCAGTCTTTACAATGAGCAGTTCTTC. As protein: CASSPTSSLYNEQFF.

The CDR3 loop reads CAISETGTANYGYTF. CDR3 DNA sequence: TGTGCCATCAGTGAGACCGGGACAGCAAACTATGGCTACACCTTC. The chain is built from TRBV10-3 and TRBJ1-2; 7 bases are shared with TRBD1. CDR1 is ENHRY, CDR2 SYGVKD, per germline. The CDR3 loop spans 15 amino acids. V was pared by 2 bases and J by 2 bases, with 5 bases of the junction left unmatched.

In this sample, this clone turned up once. The rearrangement joins TRBV30 to TRBJ1-5; no firm D call. Germline CDR1 and CDR2: GTSNPN and SVGIG (reference sequence). V was trimmed by 0 bases and J by 0 bases, leaving 6 bases between them. This CDR3 spans 14 amino acids. The CDR3 sequence: CAWSVGNSNQPQHF. CDR3 DNA: TGTGCCTGGAGTGTAGGGAATAGCAATCAGCCCCAGCATTTT.

The rearrangement uses TRBV9 and TRBJ1-2; unclear D gene. Germline values: CDR1 SGDLS, CDR2 YYNGEE. The V end was cut by 3 bases, the J end by 3 bases, with 15 bases between. The CDR3 is made up of 15 amino acids. Written as DNA, the CDR3 is TGTGCCAGCAGCGGAGTTCGGGAGAGAGACTATGGCTACACCTTC. Residues: CASSGVRERDYGYTF.

The chain combines TRBV4-1 with TRBJ2-3, with 7 bases fitting TRBD2. The length of the CDR3 is 15 residues. The germline V gene has CDR1 MGHRA and CDR2 YSYEKL. J was trimmed by 1 base and V by 4 bases; bases with no gene match: 5. In nucleotides, the CDR3 is TGCGCCAGCAGCCTTTCTAGCGGACGCACAGATACGCAGTATTTT. Translating it yields CASSLSSGRTDTQYF.

The chain joins TRBV2 to TRBJ2-7; 10 bases agree with TRBD1. Unmatched junction bases numbered 3, after V lost 5 bases and J lost 5 bases. The CDR3 length is 13 residues. Per the germline V gene, CDR1 is SNHLY and CDR2 is FYNNEI. Here the CDR3 DNA reads TGTGCCAGCAGTTCCGGGACAGGGGACGAGCAGTACGTC. Translated, it gives CASSSGTGDEQYV.

This chain joins TRBV6-6 and TRBJ2-7; D remains unclear. Per the germline V gene, CDR1 is MNHNY and CDR2 is SVGAGI (reference sequence). CDR3 length: 13 amino acids. Between the trimmed V and J ends, which lost 6 bases and 4 bases, there was a span of 13 bases. The CDR3 protein is CASSQDQWYEQYF. The DNA of the CDR3 is TGTGCCAGCAGCCAGGACCAATGGTACGAGCAGTACTTC.

The chain uses TRBV6-5 and TRBJ2-3, with 11 bases fitting TRBD2. V lost 4 bases to trimming and J lost 3 bases; unmatched junction nucleotides: 3. This CDR3 is built from 15 residues. Germline V lookup: CDR1 MNHEY, CDR2 SVGAGI. CDR3 nucleotides: TGTGCCAGCAGTTTAGCGGGAGGGCCGACAGATACGCAGTATTTT. It encodes CASSLAGGPTDTQYF.

The genes are TRBV29-1 and TRBJ2-6; 7 nucleotides match TRBD1. Trimming took 5 bases from V and 1 from J; bases not matched to a gene: 14. This CDR3 is built from 18 residues. The germline V gene has CDR1 SQVTM and CDR2 ANQGSEA. This CDR3 is CSVLGRTGPDSGANVLTF. Written as DNA, the CDR3 is TGCAGCGTTTTAGGACGGACAGGACCAGATTCTGGGGCCAACGTCCTGACTTTC.

The chain recombines TRBV7-9 with TRBJ2-1; 12 positions agree with TRBD2. The V and J ends lost 4 bases and 8 bases, in that order; junction bases with no gene match: 9. Germline assignment: CDR1 SEHNR and CDR2 FQNEAQ (reference sequence). The CDR3 consists of 16 residues. CDR3 DNA sequence: TGTGCCAGCAGCTCCCTAGCGGGAGGGCCGAGCGATGAGCAGTTCTTC. It yields the protein CASSSLAGGPSDEQFF.

This sequence joins TRBV7-2 and TRBJ2-3; 9 bases map to TRBD2. The CDR3 extends over 16 amino acids. Germline trimming cut 1 base from V and 11 bases from J; bases unmatched to any gene: 13. CDR1 is SGHTA and CDR2 is FQGNSA in the germline V gene. This CDR3 reads CASSLEGGLAHPRQYF. The CDR3 DNA is TGTGCCAGCAGCTTAGAGGGGGGACTAGCTCACCCGAGGCAGTATTTT.

This clone was seen only a few times. The rearrangement links TRBV6-6 to TRBJ1-5; TRBD1 is a possible D gene (5 bases). Looked up from germline, CDR1 is MNHNY and CDR2 is SVGAGI (reference sequence). The CDR3 covers 11 residues. The V gene lost 10 bases and the J gene lost 6 bases, with 10 bases spanning the gap. The CDR3 reads CATGQGQPQHF. CDR3 bases: TGTGCCACGGGGCAAGGTCAGCCCCAGCATTTT.